Listed here are 28 T cell receptor beta chains from one sample, sequenced in a study of CD8 T cells in ankylosing spondylitis. TCRdb passed the 5' RACE reads through MiXCR, listing each CDR3 protein once. The sample shows 300,000 to 350,000 distinct CDR3 sequences, around 20% of them seen only once. Specimen: blood, either unsorted or a sorted T cell fraction (not recorded which). The origin of the receptors is a female donor with ankylosing spondylitis or in good health (not recorded which).

This clonotype was detected many times. This chain uses TRBV12-3 or TRBV12-4 with TRBJ1-4, with 9 bases aligning to TRBD1. The CDR3 covers 14 residues. Germline trimming cut 3 bases from V and 8 bases from J; bases unmatched to any gene: 4. The CDR3 loop reads CASSLGTGREKLFF. CDR3 coding DNA: TGTGCCAGCAGTTTGGGGACAGGGCGAGAAAAACTGTTTTTT.

This clonotype was picked up a small number of times. CDR3 amino acids: CASSPFGRDLYNEQFF. CDR3 nucleotides: TGTGCCAGCAGTCCCTTCGGGCGGGACCTTTACAATGAGCAGTTCTTC. J is TRBJ2-1 and V is TRBV6-2 or TRBV6-3; D perhaps matches TRBD2 (6 bases). Trimming pared 5 bases from V and 4 bases from J, leaving 18 bases between. The germline CDR1 and CDR2 sequences are MNHEY and SVGEGT. This CDR3 spans 16 amino acids.

CDR3 in DNA: TGTGCCAGCAGCCCTAGGACTGGCCAGGGGACCCAGTACTTC. It is translated as CASSPRTGQGTQYF. The V gene is TRBV7-6, the J gene TRBJ2-5, with D perhaps assigned TRBD1 or TRBD2 (5 bases each). The CDR3 covers 14 residues. V lost 5 bases and J 7 bases, leaving 17 bases between the germline ends. CDR1 and CDR2 (germline): SGHVS, FNYEAQ.

The chain is built from TRBV6-1 and TRBJ1-1; D gene uncertain. The germline gives CDR1 MNHNS, CDR2 SASEGT. This CDR3 has 14 residues. V was pared by 6 bases and J by 1 base, with 12 bases between. CDR3 residues: CASRTLIGNTEAFF. CDR3 nucleotides: TGTGCCAGCAGAACCCTAATCGGGAACACTGAAGCTTTCTTT.

V and J are TRBV18 and TRBJ2-5; D gene uncertain. The CDR3 extends over 12 amino acids. Germline CDR1 KGHSH, CDR2 LQKENI. V lost 0 bases and J lost 5, with 4 bases in between. Written as DNA, the CDR3 is TGTGCCAGCTCACCACCGGCCGAGACCCAGTACTTC. It is translated as CASSPPAETQYF.

This clonotype has ten or more counts. The V and J genes are TRBV14 and TRBJ2-5; D is unclear. V was shortened by 5 bases and J by 4 bases, with 11 bases between the two germline ends. Per germline, CDR1 SGHDN and CDR2 FVKESK. The CDR3 runs to 13 residues. The CDR3 region is CASSTRRGETQYF. As DNA, the CDR3 is TGTGCCAGCAGCACCCGAAGAGGAGAGACCCAGTACTTC. The full variable domain, completed using reference TRBV14 and TRBJ2-5, is EAGVTQFPSHSVIEKGQTVTLRCDPISGHDNLYWYRRVMGKEIKFLLHFVKESKQDESGMPNNRFLAERTGGTYSTLKVQPAELEDSGVYFCASSTRRGETQYFGPGTRLLVL.

The chain carries TRBV28 and TRBJ2-4, with TRBD1 as a possible D gene (6 bases). CDR3 length: 16 residues. Germline V gene sequence: CDR1 MDHEN, CDR2 SYDVKM. V dropped 4 bases and J dropped 1 base, with 14 bases sitting between them. The CDR3 coding sequence is TGTGCCAGCAGTTCCACCGGGACACCGGCCAAAAACATTCAGTACTTC. Its translation: CASSSTGTPAKNIQYF. Full variable domain (rest looked up from reference TRBV28 and TRBJ2-4): DVKVTQSSRYLVKRTGEKVFLECVQDMDHENMFWYRQDPGLGLRLIYFSYDVKMKEKGDIPEGYSVSREKKERFSLILESASTNQTSMYLCASSSTGTPAKNIQYFGAGTRLSVL.

Comments on this clonotype: This may come from a read error, since a much larger clone is one base off. The chain is built from TRBV29-1 and TRBJ2-1; possibly TRBD2 for D (6 bases). In germline, CDR1 is SQVTM, CDR2 ANQGSEA. The CDR3 is 15 amino acids. The DNA for the CDR3 is TGCAGCGTTCTTCGGGCTAGCGTCTCCTACGATGAGCAGTTCTTC. Amino acids: CSVLRASVSYDEQFF.

This clonotype was observed a handful of times. The V call is TRBV20-1, the J call TRBJ2-1; TRBD1 matches at 11 bases. V shed 2 bases, J shed 6 bases, and the junction held 6 bases outside the gene matches. This CDR3 comprises 15 residues. Germline V gene sequence: CDR1 DFQATT, CDR2 SNEGSKA (reference sequence). This CDR3 is CSARTIGTGGNEQFF. Written as DNA, the CDR3 is TGCAGTGCTAGAACGATTGGGACAGGGGGCAATGAGCAGTTCTTC.

Only a few counts were recorded for this clonotype. This chain connects TRBV27 to TRBJ2-3; D is uncertain. CDR1 is MNHEY, CDR2 SMNVEV, per germline (reference sequence). V dropped 6 bases and J dropped 4 bases, with 11 bases sitting between them. CDR3 length: 13 residues. The CDR3 region is CASRRFGADTQYF. DNA for the CDR3: TGTGCCAGCAGGAGGTTTGGGGCAGATACGCAGTATTTT.

The CDR3 loop is CASREGYNEQFF. For the CDR3, the DNA is TGTGCCAGCAGGGAGGGATACAATGAGCAGTTCTTC. The V call is TRBV6-6, the J call TRBJ2-1, with TRBD2 as a possible D gene (6 bases). This CDR3 comprises 12 residues. V was clipped by 6 bases and J by 4 bases, with 7 bases between them. Germline CDR1 and CDR2: MNHNY and SVGAGI (reference sequence).

This clonotype showed up many times. V gene TRBV20-1 combines with J gene TRBJ1-6, with 8 nucleotides matching TRBD1. This CDR3 has 14 amino acids. The V gene end was trimmed by 2 bases and the J gene end by 11 bases; junction bases not matched to a gene: 8. Germline values: CDR1 DFQATT, CDR2 SNEGSKA (reference sequence). DNA of the CDR3: TGCAGTGCTAGATCCCGGACAGGGTTGACACCCCTCCACTTT. It is translated as CSARSRTGLTPLHF.

This clonotype appeared a few times. CDR3 amino acids: CASSQTGVNEKLFF. CDR3 nucleotide sequence: TGTGCCAGCAGTCAAACAGGAGTTAATGAAAAACTGTTTTTT. The rearrangement links TRBV12-3 or TRBV12-4 to TRBJ1-4; TRBD1 might be the D (5 bases). The CDR3 consists of 14 residues. With 5 bases removed from V and 4 bases from J, the gap between germline ends came to 11 bases.

DNA of the CDR3: TGTGCCAGCAGCTTCCCAGGGGAGTATGGCTACACCTTC. It yields the protein CASSFPGEYGYTF. J is TRBJ1-2 and V is TRBV7-2; D is perhaps TRBD1 (6 bases). The CDR3 runs 13 residues. Trimming stripped 3 bases from V and 5 bases from J, with 10 bases between. Looked up from germline, CDR1 is SGHTA and CDR2 is FQGNSA.

The chain links TRBV3-1 to TRBJ2-3; TRBD2 is a possible D gene (5 bases). V was clipped by 5 bases and J by 0 bases, with 24 bases between them. The CDR3 has 19 residues. The germline V gene has CDR1 LGHDT and CDR2 YNNKEL (reference sequence). The CDR3 DNA reads TGTGCCAGCAGCTACCTCCCGTCCCGCCTAGCCGTTAGCACAGATACGCAGTATTTT. Its translation is CASSYLPSRLAVSTDTQYF.

The chain links TRBV5-6 to TRBJ2-1, with 10 bases fitting TRBD2. The junction had 10 bases not matched to a gene; V was cut back by 5 bases and J by 5 bases. CDR1 and CDR2 from the germline V gene are SGHDT and YYEEEE. This CDR3 has 16 residues. Here the CDR3 reads CASRSPSGSLNNEQFF. For the CDR3, the DNA is TGTGCCAGCAGATCTCCTAGCGGGAGCCTCAACAATGAGCAGTTCTTC.

The V call is TRBV5-1, the J call TRBJ1-1; tentative D call: TRBD1 (5 bases). CDR3 length: 14 amino acids. The V end was cut by 6 bases, the J end by 6 bases, with 18 bases between. Per germline, CDR1 SGHRS and CDR2 YFSETQ. The CDR3: CASTGTLGLPEAFF. The CDR3 nucleotides read TGCGCCAGCACCGGGACCCTTGGTCTTCCTGAAGCTTTCTTT.

In this sample, this clonotype turned up a few times. The J gene is TRBJ2-1, the V gene TRBV11-3; no firm D call. Trimming pared 0 bases from V and 7 bases from J, leaving 4 bases between. CDR1 is SGHNT and CDR2 is YENEEA in the germline V gene. This CDR3 contains 12 residues. The DNA of the CDR3 is TGTGCCAGCAGCTTAGACCGTAATGAGCAGTTCTTC. The encoded protein is CASSLDRNEQFF. The entire variable domain, with the rest obtained from reference TRBV11-3 and TRBJ2-1, is as follows: EAGVVQSPRYKIIEKKQPVAFWCNPISGHNTLYWYLQNLGQGPELLIRYENEEAVDDSQLPKDRFSAERLKGVDSTLKIQPAELGDSAVYLCASSLDRNEQFFGPGTRLTVL.

The V call is TRBV30, the J call TRBJ2-2; the D is unclear. V was cut by 7 bases and J by 6 bases, with 12 bases left in between. The CDR3 extends over 12 amino acids. The germline V gene encodes CDR1 GTSNPN and CDR2 SVGIG (reference sequence). CDR3 coding DNA: TGTGCCTTGGCGCGTTTAGCCGGGGAGCTGTTTTTT. Its translation is CALARLAGELFF.

The chain is built from TRBV3-1 and TRBJ2-5; D not resolved. V was shortened by 3 bases and J by 7 bases, with 9 bases between the two germline ends. CDR1 LGHDT and CDR2 YNNKEL come from the germline V gene (reference sequence). The CDR3 runs to 12 residues. The CDR3 nucleotides read TGTGCCAGCAGCCAGTATTCGGGGACCCAGTACTTC. Its translation is CASSQYSGTQYF.

This sequence joins TRBV6-1 and TRBJ2-5; possibly TRBD1 or TRBD2 for D (5 bases each). The CDR3 is made up of 15 amino acids. Germline CDR1 reads MNHNS; CDR2 reads SASEGT. V dropped 6 bases and J dropped 5 bases, with 19 bases sitting between them. CDR3 in DNA: TGTGCCAGCAGACCCGGACGGGACCTCGTGGAGACCCAGTACTTC. Translating it yields CASRPGRDLVETQYF.

This clonotype was recorded at least ten times. The chain links TRBV29-1 to TRBJ2-5; TRBD1 or TRBD2 may be the D gene (5 bases each). V shed 1 base and J shed 2 bases, with 8 bases lying between them. CDR3 length equals 13 residues. The germline gives CDR1 SQVTM, CDR2 ANQGSEA. DNA for the CDR3: TGCAGCGTTGAAGTGGGACCACAAGAGACCCAGTACTTC. Protein sequence: CSVEVGPQETQYF.

This clonotype has only a few counts. The rearrangement joins TRBV14 to TRBJ2-1; D uncertain. V dropped 0 bases and J dropped 2 bases, with 5 bases sitting between them. The CDR3 runs 14 residues. Germline assignment: CDR1 SGHDN and CDR2 FVKESK. In DNA, the CDR3 is TGTGCCAGCAGCCAAGAGCGGACCTACAATGAGCAGTTCTTC. This encodes CASSQERTYNEQFF.

This clonotype was observed a few times. The chain carries TRBV7-9 and TRBJ2-5, with 8 bases matching TRBD2. The CDR3 is made up of 14 amino acids. Germline-derived CDR1 and CDR2 are SEHNR and FQNEAQ (reference sequence). The ends lost 5 bases at V and 5 bases at J; junction bases unmatched: 7. The CDR3 DNA sequence: TGTGCCAGCAGCCCCCCCCCGGGAGGGGAGACCCAGTACTTC. Amino acid sequence: CASSPPPGGETQYF.

In this sample, this clonotype turned up a few times. In DNA, the CDR3 is TGTGCCAGCAGCTTTGGGACAGGCTACGAGCAGTACTTC. Its protein product is CASSFGTGYEQYF. The V gene is TRBV11-3, the J gene TRBJ2-7, with 8 bases aligning to TRBD1. The junction had 1 base not matched to a gene; V was cut back by 3 bases and J by 3 bases. There are 13 residues in the CDR3. The germline CDR1 and CDR2 sequences are SGHNT and YENEEA.

This clonotype was observed a handful of times. The DNA for the CDR3 is TGCGCCAGCAGCTTCGGGACACTGAGAGAGACCCAGTACTTC. Protein: CASSFGTLRETQYF. The chain employs TRBV5-1 and TRBJ2-5, with D tentatively TRBD1 (6 bases). The V end lost 2 bases, the J end lost 4 bases, and 12 bases lay between the germline ends. The CDR3 sequence is 14 residues long. The V gene's germline CDR1 is SGHRS and CDR2 YFSETQ. Full variable domain (rest looked up from reference TRBV5-1 and TRBJ2-5): KAGVTQTPRYLIKTRGQQVTLSCSPISGHRSVSWYQQTPGQGLQFLFEYFSETQRNKGNFPGRFSGRQFSNSRSEMNVSTLELGDSALYLCASSFGTLRETQYFGPGTRLLVL.

This clonotype has a handful of counts. The genes are TRBV20-1 and TRBJ2-7; TRBD1 aligns across 11 bases. The germline V gene has CDR1 DFQATT and CDR2 SNEGSKA (reference sequence). The CDR3 covers 14 residues. J gave up 4 bases and V 6 bases, and 8 bases lay outside the gene matches. CDR3 region: CSASRGQGVYEQYF. The CDR3 coding sequence is TGCAGTGCCAGCAGGGGACAGGGGGTATACGAGCAGTACTTC.

The genes are TRBV11-3 and TRBJ2-1; D is possibly TRBD2 (6 bases). The CDR3 consists of 17 residues. V lost 4 bases, J lost 8 bases, and 24 bases lay in between. CDR1 is SGHNT, CDR2 YENEEA, per germline. CDR3 nucleotide sequence: TGTGCCAGCAGCTGGGGGGTGACTACCCTAGGGAGAGATGAGCAGTTCTTC. This sequence encodes CASSWGVTTLGRDEQFF.